This T cell receptor beta chain was recovered during a study of blood T cells in healthy people across ages. Study-wide points: Expanded clonotype changes were possibly confounded by unknown donor CMV status. The study found more naive CD4+ cells and higher diversity in long-lived than aged donors.

Every donor provided 9.5 to 10 milliliters of peripheral blood. With a J-beta primer mix and a sample-barcoded 5' primer, a second PCR ran roughly 6 to 11 cycles. Every molecule of cDNA carried a tag from a template-switch adaptor with 12 random nucleotides. MiXCR, run by TCRdb on the 5' RACE reads, gives a single entry per CDR3 protein. The sample has about 1.8 million distinct CDR3 sequences; roughly 50% are singletons. A note on this clonotype: The target antigen is unknown.

The CDR3 has 14 amino acids. V shed 2 bases and J shed 1 base, with 8 bases lying between them. CDR1 is DFQATT, CDR2 SNEGSKA, per germline (reference sequence). The sequenced sample was blood. The receptor comes from a woman aged 40-49 years in good health. J is TRBJ2-2 and V is TRBV20-1, with no clear D. This CDR3 reads CSARRAGNTGELFF. The CDR3 DNA follows: TGCAGTGCTAGACGGGCAGGGAACACCGGGGAGCTGTTTTTT.